Given below is one T cell receptor beta chain in context. Its target antigen remains unknown. The read ends 3 residues early relative to the CDR3; the germline J gene fills the gap. The cysteine opens and the phenylalanine closes a CDR3 of 16 amino acids. The DNA shown is the part of the CDR3 that was read: 39 bases, in frame from base 1. The germline V gene specifies MNHEY as CDR1 and SVGEGT as CDR2. At the junction V is shortened by 7 bases and J by 0 bases; bases outside the gene matches: 9. The entry originates in a study of T cell clonality in common variable immunodeficiency (dated by TCRdb to the mid-2010s). Broad study findings and their caveats: Fewer deletions and N-nucleotide insertions were reportedly observed in CVID TCRbeta sequences, and highly modified clones with 13 or more V deletions were reportedly absent from CVID TCRbeta sequences. Even though DNA input was equal, the average per sample came to about 74,000 unique sequences for controls compared with about 31,547 for CVID samples. Increased TCRbeta clonality was found in CVID subjects compared with healthy controls (t-test p = 0.018), with the increase being most characteristic of about a third of subjects. CVID subjects shared fewer TCRbeta clones with each other than healthy controls did (p < 0.0001). Differences among patients in the CVID cohort limited the correlations between repertoire features and clinical complications. It was noted by the authors that sequencing of the repertoires of T cell subpopulations would be needed to clarify the cause of the increased clonality in CVID.

Equivalent amounts of genomic DNA from CVID and control samples were used as sequencing input. For every sample, a 60 bp segment covering the rearranged TCRbeta CDR3 region was amplified and then sequenced. The immunoSEQ assay, a bias-corrected multiplex PCR combined with high-throughput sequencing, was used for TCRbeta amplification. Regarding the original processing steps: Each unique nucleotide sequence was treated as a clone and annotated with V, D and J genes, copy number and frequency. Sequences were labeled productive if in frame, and non-productive if out of frame or containing stop codons. As previously described, clonality was calculated on the basis of Shannon's entropy. The predicted amino acid sequences of productive clones were used to derive mean CDR3 Kyte-Doolittle hydropathy. Hierarchical clustering of scaled V gene usage was performed with the R hclust function using Manhattan distance and complete linkage. Clone sharing by CDR3 amino acid sequence was assessed by resampling 12 repertoires per group over 100 rounds. The repertoires were screened for 60 to 85 published EBV-specific TCRbeta sequences and approximately 230 published CMV-specific TCRbeta sequences. Analysis left out two CVID samples that produced under 10,000 sequences, so 42 CVID repertoires remained. The immuneACCESS repertoire file appears here via TCRdb, limited to in-frame rearrangements. These files lack a portion of the clones; in checked studies, under half of the deficit traces to unresolved V genes, and the cause of the others is not known. That table supplies the V and J calls and clone size; D and trimming were determined from the DNA. The table records roughly 34,000 clones for this sample, and not one of them appears only once. The top ten clones comprise approximately 7% of the sample.

Standard criteria were used to diagnose CVID, namely serum IgG, IgA and/or IgM reduced below the normal range together with specific antibody deficiency. There were 40 to 45 subjects in the CVID group (around 29 male and 15 female), ranging in age from about 9 to 65 years, with a mean age of 40. Both CVID patients and healthy controls were predominantly of Caucasian heritage. At the time of study participation, every CVID subject had been on replacement immunoglobulin therapy for at least one year. No CVID subject was ill or taking immunomodulatory or immunosuppressive medication when blood was collected. From each donor, roughly 5 to 9 ml of heparinized peripheral whole blood was collected. Genomic DNA from adults with common variable immune deficiency (CVID) and from healthy adult controls was the source for sequencing TCRbeta CDR3 repertoires. Diluted blood was density-centrifuged over Hypaque 1077 or Ficoll-Paque to isolate peripheral blood mononuclear cells. Genomic DNA was obtained from unsorted mononuclear cells using either Qiagen column purification or a centrifugation-based method.

Recombination linked TRBV6-2 or TRBV6-3 to TRBJ2-1; 7 junctional bases match TRBD2. The receptor comes from a human donor with common variable immunodeficiency. Sequencing input: peripheral blood mononuclear cells. The part of the CDR3 DNA that was read is TGTGCCAGCACAGGACGCCGGGACTACTCCTACAATGAG. Its product reads: CASTGRRDYSYNE. The complete CDR3 protein is CASTGRRDYSYNEQFF.